These 6 T cell receptor beta chains originate from one sample sequenced in a study of blood T cell repertoires in COVID-19. Assay: immunoSEQ multiplex PCR; the TCRdb copy retains only in-frame clones and omits some. The repertoire includes roughly 270,000 clones, approximately 80% of them detected once, and about 5% sits in the top ten. Sequenced: PBMCs or T cells enriched from blood (not recorded which). The receptors stem from a man between 35 and 55 years old who had been exposed to COVID-19.

V is TRBV7-9 and J is TRBJ2-2; 8 bases agree with TRBD2. Unmatched junction bases numbered 10, after V lost 10 bases and J lost 3 bases. This CDR3 contains 15 residues. CDR1 is SEHNR and CDR2 is FQNEAQ in the germline V gene (reference sequence). CDR3 residues: CATSAGAPYTGELFF. CDR3 bases: TGTGCCACCTCAGCGGGAGCCCCGTACACCGGGGAGCTGTTTTTT. Based on the CDR3 plus reference TRBV7-9 and TRBJ2-2, the full variable domain is DTGVSQNPRHKITKRGQNVTFRCDPISEHNRLYWYRQTLGQGPEFLTYFQNEAQLEKSRLLSDRFSAERPKGSFSTLEIQRTEQGDSAMYLCATSAGAPYTGELFFGEGSRLTVL.

V usage is TRBV5-8 and J usage is TRBJ2-7; D is unresolved. The V end lost 2 bases, the J end lost 4 bases, and 13 bases lay between the germline ends. This CDR3 contains 14 residues. Germline CDR1 SGHTS, CDR2 YDEGEE. The CDR3 sequence: CASSFVGRKYEQYF. CDR3 bases: TGTGCCAGCAGCTTTGTGGGCAGAAAGTACGAGCAGTACTTC.

The chain employs TRBV19 and TRBJ2-2, with 10 bases lining up with TRBD2. Germline V CDR1 and CDR2: LNHDA, SQIVND (reference sequence). The length of the CDR3 is 15 residues. The V segment lost 2 bases and the J segment 7 bases; nucleotides outside the gene matches: 4. CDR3 sequence reads: CASSINSGRLGELFF. The CDR3 coding sequence is TGTGCCAGTAGTATAAATAGCGGGAGGCTCGGGGAGCTGTTTTTT.

The chain combines TRBV11-3 with TRBJ1-1; perhaps TRBD1 as D (5 bases). V shed 3 bases and J shed 7 bases, with 12 bases lying between them. Germline CDR1 is SGHNT and CDR2 is YENEEA. CDR3 length equals 13 residues. The CDR3 reads CASSFGGGREAFF. The CDR3 DNA reads as TGTGCCAGCAGCTTTGGGGGGGGACGTGAAGCTTTCTTT.

The CDR3 loop reads CASSYGGKGPGNTIYF. In nucleotides, the CDR3 is TGTGCCAGCAGTTACGGAGGAAAAGGGCCTGGAAACACCATATATTTT. The rearrangement joins TRBV6-5 to TRBJ1-3, with D unresolved. The CDR3 has 16 amino acids. Germline loops: CDR1 MNHEY, CDR2 SVGAGI. The germline V and J ends were trimmed by 2 bases and 2 bases, with 13 bases remaining between them.

J is TRBJ2-1 and V is TRBV5-1; 12 nucleotides agree with TRBD1. Looked up from germline, CDR1 is SGHRS and CDR2 is YFSETQ. With 4 bases clipped from V and 15 bases from J, the junction kept 5 bases outside the gene matches. CDR3 size: 12 residues. CDR3 sequence: CASSPGQGARFF. CDR3 nucleotide sequence: TGCGCCAGCAGCCCGGGACAGGGGGCGCGGTTCTTC.